This T cell receptor beta chain was obtained from a study of T-cell memory formation after mild COVID-19. TCRdb ran MiXCR on the 5' RACE reads and lists one entry per CDR3 protein. This sample has about 560,000 distinct CDR3 sequences; about 20% occur once, and the top ten carry approximately 8%. Whole-study results and caveats: The authors left the SARS-CoV-2 specificity of second-wave clones peaking on day 37 unconfirmed. Clones that got smaller from day 15 to 85 had even CD4/CD8, while clones growing later tipped toward CD4+.

CDR1 SGHVS and CDR2 FQNEAQ come from the germline V gene. This CDR3 has 14 residues. The ends lost 5 bases at V and 0 bases at J; junction bases unmatched: 3. This clonotype showed up just a few times. Its antigen is not identified. Input material: PBMCs or a T cell subset sorted from them (not recorded which). This clonotype originated in an adult woman who had mild COVID-19 (a few samples of this study predate the infection). Cell type and time point are not known. This sequence joins TRBV7-8 and TRBJ1-2, with 7 nucleotides matching TRBD1. CDR3 DNA sequence: TGTGCCAGCAGCGTTACAGGGGCTAACTATGGCTACACCTTC. It encodes CASSVTGANYGYTF.